The 23 T cell receptor beta chains listed next were all sequenced from one sample in a study of Ad26.COV2.S vaccination and SARS-CoV-2 variants. The sample's treatment: around 19 received Ad26.COV2.S at low or high dose, single or two shots; five or six received placebo; per-sample allocation not given. Sampling was done on day 63 after the first vaccine or placebo injection. The data were produced by immunoSEQ multiplex PCR, yet TCRdb's version contains in-frame clones alone and is incomplete. This repertoire shows about 410,000 clones, about 91% found once; its top ten account for 1.5% to 2%. Sequencing used peripheral blood, obtained in a trial of Ad26.COV2.S vaccine versus placebo. The receptors derive from a person between 18 and 65 years old who received the Ad26.COV2.S COVID-19 vaccine or a placebo.

The chain uses TRBV6-1 and TRBJ2-7; the match to TRBD1 covers 8 bases. The V segment lost 3 bases and the J segment 4 bases; nucleotides outside the gene matches: 5. The CDR3 is 14 amino acids. Germline V gene data show CDR1 as MNHNS and CDR2 as SASEGT. The CDR3 reads CASSEQGAGYEQYF. In nucleotides, the CDR3 is TGTGCCAGCAGTGAGCAGGGGGCTGGTTACGAGCAGTACTTC.

The table lists this clone with a few counts. V usage is TRBV9 and J usage is TRBJ2-2; TRBD1 agrees at 9 bases. The junction had 2 bases not matched to a gene; V was cut back by 0 bases and J by 5 bases. This CDR3 spans 15 amino acids. Germline loops: CDR1 SGDLS, CDR2 YYNGEE. The CDR3, as DNA: TGTGCCAGCAGCGTAGAACAGGGGGCTACCGGGGAGCTGTTTTTT. Its protein product is CASSVEQGATGELFF.

The rearrangement joins TRBV2 to TRBJ1-4, with TRBD1 as a possible D gene (5 bases). Between the trimmed V and J ends, which lost 3 bases and 7 bases, there was a span of 12 bases. This CDR3 has 14 residues. The V gene's germline CDR1 is SNHLY and CDR2 FYNNEI. The CDR3: CASSDTGAIEKLFF. In DNA, the CDR3 is TGTGCCAGCAGTGATACCGGGGCTATTGAAAAACTGTTTTTT. The complete variable domain, with remaining parts taken from reference TRBV2 and TRBJ1-4, reads EPEVTQTPSHQVTQMGQEVILRCVPISNHLYFYWYRQILGQKVEFLVSFYNNEISEKSEIFDDQFSVERPDGSNFTLKIRSTKLEDSAMYFCASSDTGAIEKLFFGSGTQLSVL.

The chain has TRBV6-5 and TRBJ1-1; 7 nucleotides align to TRBD1. Germline values: CDR1 MNHEY, CDR2 SVGAGI. V lost 5 bases to trimming and J lost 1 base; unmatched junction nucleotides: 4. The CDR3 is made up of 14 amino acids. DNA of the CDR3: TGTGCCAGCAGTCCGGGACAGCCGAACACTGAAGCTTTCTTT. Residues: CASSPGQPNTEAFF.

The chain carries TRBV24-1 and TRBJ1-3; D gene ambiguous. CDR3 size: 12 residues. Trimming removed 4 bases from V and 2 bases from J, with 2 bases in between. The germline V gene has CDR1 KGHDR and CDR2 SFDVKD. CDR3 nucleotides: TGTGCCACCAGTGACGCTGGAAACACCATATATTTT. This encodes CATSDAGNTIYF.

The chain links TRBV25-1 to TRBJ2-7; D unresolved. In germline, CDR1 is MGHDK, CDR2 SYGVNS. V was pared by 1 base and J by 1 base, with 5 bases between. The CDR3 has 13 residues. CDR3 residues: CASSEWGSYEQYF. The CDR3 DNA reads TGTGCCAGCAGTGAATGGGGTTCCTACGAGCAGTACTTC.

This clone has a single count. This chain connects TRBV30 to TRBJ1-2; perhaps TRBD1 as D (5 bases). The CDR3 runs 15 residues. CDR1 GTSNPN and CDR2 SVGIG come from the germline V gene (reference sequence). V lost 8 bases, J lost 3 bases, and 22 bases lay in between. The CDR3 reads CARTLVRGEDYGYTF. The CDR3 DNA is TGTGCCCGCACGCTAGTACGGGGGGAGGACTATGGCTACACCTTC.

The chain links TRBV29-1 to TRBJ2-3; 10 bases line up with TRBD2. CDR3 length equals 16 residues. Trimming cost V 4 bases and J 4 bases; bases outside gene matches: 11. Germline lookup yields CDR1 SQVTM and CDR2 ANQGSEA. The CDR3 region is CSVGGLAGGQADTQYF. The CDR3 nucleotides are TGCAGCGTTGGGGGCTTAGCGGGAGGACAGGCAGATACGCAGTATTTT.

The rearrangement joins TRBV5-1 to TRBJ1-1; D remains ambiguous. CDR3 size: 14 residues. V lost 0 bases and J lost 4, with 10 bases in between. Germline assignment: CDR1 SGHRS and CDR2 YFSETQ. In DNA, the CDR3 is TGCGCCAGCAGCTTGGACTACACGGGCACTGAAGCTTTCTTT. Translating it yields CASSLDYTGTEAFF.

This chain links TRBV14 with TRBJ1-2; tentatively, D is TRBD1 (5 bases). This CDR3 region has 13 residues. Germline assignment: CDR1 SGHDN and CDR2 FVKESK. The ends were cut back, 3 bases at V and 7 bases at J, with 12 bases in the middle. The DNA for the CDR3 is TGTGCCAGCAGCCAGGGACGTACTGGTGGCTACACCTTC. Encoded protein: CASSQGRTGGYTF.

CDR3 nucleotide sequence: TGCAGCGTTTCTATAGCGGGAGAAGTTACAGATACGCAGTATTTT. Translated, it gives CSVSIAGEVTDTQYF. The chain is built from TRBV29-1 and TRBJ2-3; 9 bases are shared with TRBD2. This CDR3 has 15 amino acids. Losses at the gene ends were 5 bases for V and 3 bases for J; bases not matched to a gene: 9. Germline V gives CDR1 SQVTM, CDR2 ANQGSEA.

The chain joins TRBV6-5 to TRBJ2-3; D might be TRBD1 (6 bases). Germline values: CDR1 MNHEY, CDR2 SVGAGI. Trimming took off 7 bases at V and 2 bases at J, with 16 bases between the two ends. This CDR3 is built from 15 residues. The CDR3 region is CASTSMGTPTDTQYF. The CDR3 DNA reads TGTGCCAGCACCTCAATGGGGACACCCACAGATACGCAGTATTTT.

The rearrangement joins TRBV7-9 to TRBJ2-5; TRBD2 is a possible D gene (6 bases). The V end was cut by 1 base, the J end by 5 bases, with 23 bases between. CDR3 length equals 18 residues. Looked up from germline, CDR1 is SEHNR and CDR2 is FQNEAQ (reference sequence). In nucleotides, the CDR3 is TGTGCCAGCAGCTTAGGTTTCGGAGGGATGGTACCGGTGGAGACCCAGTACTTC. Encoded protein: CASSLGFGGMVPVETQYF. The whole variable domain, filled in from reference TRBV7-9 and TRBJ2-5, reads DTGVSQNPRHKITKRGQNVTFRCDPISEHNRLYWYRQTLGQGPEFLTYFQNEAQLEKSRLLSDRFSAERPKGSFSTLEIQRTEQGDSAMYLCASSLGFGGMVPVETQYFGPGTRLLVL.

The chain combines TRBV28 with TRBJ1-6; 7 bases line up with TRBD1. The V and J ends lost 8 bases and 6 bases, in that order; junction bases with no gene match: 10. The CDR3 runs 15 residues. Per the germline V gene, CDR1 is MDHEN and CDR2 is SYDVKM. As DNA, the CDR3 is TGTGCCAGCTGCGGGCGACAGGGAGTTAATTCACCCCTCCACTTT. This codes for CASCGRQGVNSPLHF.

This rearrangement joins TRBV7-6 to TRBJ2-7; TRBD2 is a possible D gene (6 bases). The ends were cut back, 5 bases at V and 0 bases at J, with 17 bases in the middle. Per the germline V gene, CDR1 is SGHVS and CDR2 is FNYEAQ. This CDR3 has 16 residues. The CDR3 reads CASSNSGRTNSYEQYF. In nucleotides, the CDR3 is TGTGCCAGCAGCAACTCCGGGAGAACCAACTCCTACGAGCAGTACTTC.

The chain carries TRBV5-4 and TRBJ1-3; D not resolved. V was trimmed by 2 bases and J by 2 bases, leaving 8 bases between them. Germline V gene sequence: CDR1 SGHNT, CDR2 YYREEE (reference sequence). The CDR3 length is 14 residues. The CDR3 here is CASSFRETGNTIYF. DNA of the CDR3: TGTGCCAGCAGCTTCCGGGAAACTGGAAACACCATATATTTT.

Note on this clone: The junction does not match germline at one end; this may be a read error. This chain connects TRBV5-4 to TRBJ2-7; D unresolved. This CDR3 has 13 amino acids. Germline assignment: CDR1 SGHNT and CDR2 YYREEE (reference sequence). The CDR3 reads CASSFTGSFEQYF. Written as DNA, the CDR3 is TGTGCCAGCAGCTTTACCGGGTCCTTCGAGCAGTACTTC.

The genes are TRBV5-1 and TRBJ2-1, with 8 bases lining up with TRBD2. V shed 0 bases and J 9 bases; nucleotides not matched to a gene: 8. In germline, CDR1 is SGHRS, CDR2 YFSETQ. The CDR3 consists of 15 residues. The CDR3 sequence is CASSLEATSVIEQFF. CDR3 DNA: TGCGCCAGCAGCTTGGAAGCGACTAGCGTTATTGAGCAGTTCTTC.

The chain couples TRBV7-3 to TRBJ2-1; 9 nucleotides match TRBD2. The V gene end was trimmed by 5 bases and the J gene end by 5 bases; junction bases not matched to a gene: 10. CDR1 and CDR2 (germline): SGHTA, FQGTGA. CDR3 length: 16 amino acids. The CDR3, as DNA: TGTGCCAGCAGCGCAACCCGCAGCGGGAGGAACAATGAGCAGTTCTTC. Protein sequence: CASSATRSGRNNEQFF. Full variable domain (outside the CDR3, taken from reference TRBV7-3 and TRBJ2-1): GAGVSQTPSNKVTEKGKYVELRCDPISGHTALYWYRQSLGQGPEFLIYFQGTGAADDSGLPNDRFFAVRPEGSVSTLKIQRTERGDSAVYLCASSATRSGRNNEQFFGPGTRLTVL.

This chain joins TRBV11-2 and TRBJ2-6; the D is unclear. There are 13 residues in the CDR3. Germline CDR1 and CDR2: SGHAT and FQNNGV. Between the trimmed V and J ends, which lost 5 bases and 4 bases, there was a span of 6 bases. The CDR3: CASSPPGANVLTF. The DNA of the CDR3 is TGTGCCAGCAGCCCCCCCGGGGCCAACGTCCTGACTTTC.

The V call is TRBV10-3, the J call TRBJ2-1; D is tentatively TRBD1 or TRBD2 (5 bases each). This CDR3 contains 14 residues. Germline V gene sequence: CDR1 ENHRY, CDR2 SYGVKD. Between the trimmed V and J ends, which lost 5 bases and 4 bases, there was a span of 12 bases. The CDR3 here is CAISSGGGYNEQFF. CDR3 nucleotide sequence: TGTGCCATCAGTAGCGGTGGGGGTTACAATGAGCAGTTCTTC.

In its sample, this clone was seen once. The chain couples TRBV5-1 to TRBJ2-1; 9 bases agree with TRBD2. The CDR3 runs to 16 residues. Germline loops: CDR1 SGHRS, CDR2 YFSETQ. V gave up 1 base and J gave up 5 bases; unmatched junction bases: 7. CDR3 sequence: CASSLFPSGTDNEQFF. The CDR3 region has the DNA TGCGCCAGCAGCTTGTTCCCTAGCGGGACCGACAATGAGCAGTTCTTC. The variable domain in full, with the rest retrieved from reference TRBV5-1 and TRBJ2-1, is KAGVTQTPRYLIKTRGQQVTLSCSPISGHRSVSWYQQTPGQGLQFLFEYFSETQRNKGNFPGRFSGRQFSNSRSEMNVSTLELGDSALYLCASSLFPSGTDNEQFFGPGTRLTVL.

This clone was recorded a few times. The V call is TRBV5-6, the J call TRBJ1-4; D ambiguous. Germline V CDR1 and CDR2: SGHDT, YYEEEE. Trimming removed 2 bases at V and 5 bases at J, with 4 bases between. The CDR3 has 12 amino acids. The CDR3: CASSFENEKLFF. The CDR3 DNA reads TGTGCCAGCAGCTTTGAGAATGAAAAACTGTTTTTT.